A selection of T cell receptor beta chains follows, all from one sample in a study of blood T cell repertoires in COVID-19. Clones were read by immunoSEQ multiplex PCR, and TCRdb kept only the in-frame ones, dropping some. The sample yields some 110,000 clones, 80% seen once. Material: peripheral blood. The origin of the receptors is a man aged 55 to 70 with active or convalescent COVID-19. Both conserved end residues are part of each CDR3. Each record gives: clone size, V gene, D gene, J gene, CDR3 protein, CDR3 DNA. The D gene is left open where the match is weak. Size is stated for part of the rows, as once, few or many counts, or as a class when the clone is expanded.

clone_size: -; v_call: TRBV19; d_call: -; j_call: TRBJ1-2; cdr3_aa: CASTPSLANYGYTF; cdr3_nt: TGTGCCAGTACCCCAAGTTTAGCTAACTATGGCTACACCTTC
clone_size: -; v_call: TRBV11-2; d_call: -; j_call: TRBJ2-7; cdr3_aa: CASSTLGGQYYEQYF; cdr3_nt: TGTGCCAGCTCAACCTTAGGAGGACAGTACTACGAGCAGTACTTC
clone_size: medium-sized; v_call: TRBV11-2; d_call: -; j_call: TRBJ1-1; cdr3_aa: CASSFGSGRGEAFF; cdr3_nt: TGTGCCAGCAGCTTCGGATCGGGTCGGGGGGAAGCTTTCTTT
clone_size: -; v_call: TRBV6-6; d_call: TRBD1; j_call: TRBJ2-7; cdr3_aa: CASSYLRDSSSYEQYF; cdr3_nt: TGTGCCAGCAGTTACCTCCGGGACAGTAGCTCCTACGAGCAGTACTTC
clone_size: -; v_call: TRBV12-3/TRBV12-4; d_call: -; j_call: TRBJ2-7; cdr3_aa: CASRQQGYYEQYF; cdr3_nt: TGTGCCAGCAGACAACAGGGCTACTACGAGCAGTACTTC
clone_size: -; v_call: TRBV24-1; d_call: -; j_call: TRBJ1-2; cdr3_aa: CATSDPGSRGYTF; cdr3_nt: TGTGCCACCAGTGACCCAGGGTCTCGAGGCTACACCTTC
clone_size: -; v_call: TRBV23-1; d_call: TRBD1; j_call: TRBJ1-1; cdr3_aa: CASTGERTEAFF; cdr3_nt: TGCGCCAGTACAGGGGAGCGCACTGAAGCTTTCTTT
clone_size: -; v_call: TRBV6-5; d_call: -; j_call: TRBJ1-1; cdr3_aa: CASSYGTNTEAFF; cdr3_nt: TGTGCCAGCAGTTACGGTACAAACACTGAAGCTTTCTTT
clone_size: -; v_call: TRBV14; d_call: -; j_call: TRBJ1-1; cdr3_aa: CASSRRGTIMNTEAFF; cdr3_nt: TGTGCCAGCAGTCGGCGGGGGACCATCATGAACACTGAAGCTTTCTTT
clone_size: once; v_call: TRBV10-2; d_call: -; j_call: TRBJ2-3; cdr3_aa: CASSSTDTQYF; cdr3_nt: TGCGCCAGCAGTTCTACAGATACGCAGTATTTT
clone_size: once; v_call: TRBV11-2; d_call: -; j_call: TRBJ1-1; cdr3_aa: CASSLSGRTYPKAFF; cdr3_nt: TGTGCCAGCAGCTTATCGGGGAGGACGTATCCGAAAGCTTTCTTT
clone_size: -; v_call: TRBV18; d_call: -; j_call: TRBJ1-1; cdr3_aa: CASSPSASTEVTEAFF; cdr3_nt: TGTGCCAGCTCACCATCCGCTTCGACAGAAGTCACTGAAGCTTTCTTT
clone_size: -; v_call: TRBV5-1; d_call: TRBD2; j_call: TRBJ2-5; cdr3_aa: CASSSSGRYQETQYF; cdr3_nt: TGCGCCAGCAGCAGTAGCGGGAGGTACCAAGAGACCCAGTACTTC
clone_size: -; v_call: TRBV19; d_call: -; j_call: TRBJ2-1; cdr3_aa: CASSIVKSGEQFF; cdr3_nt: TGTGCCAGTAGTATCGTTAAGTCCGGTGAGCAGTTCTTC
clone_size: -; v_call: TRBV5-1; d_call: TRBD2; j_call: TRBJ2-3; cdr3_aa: CASSPGLAGRTDTQYF; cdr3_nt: TGCGCCAGCAGCCCGGGACTAGCGGGACGCACAGATACGCAGTATTTT
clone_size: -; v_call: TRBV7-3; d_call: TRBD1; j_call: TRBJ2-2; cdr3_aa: CASSLYGTGTGELFF; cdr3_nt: TGTGCCAGCAGCTTATACGGGACAGGGACCGGGGAGCTGTTTTTT
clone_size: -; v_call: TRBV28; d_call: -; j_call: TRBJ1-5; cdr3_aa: CASSLGGQPQHF; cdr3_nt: TGTGCCAGCAGTTTAGGTGGCCAGCCCCAGCATTTT
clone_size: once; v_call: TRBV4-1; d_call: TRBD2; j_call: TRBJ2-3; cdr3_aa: CASSRATSGYTDTQYF; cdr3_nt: TGCGCCAGCAGCCGCGCCACTAGCGGATACACAGATACGCAGTATTTT
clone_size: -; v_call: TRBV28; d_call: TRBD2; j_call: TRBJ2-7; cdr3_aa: CASSLAGVLSYEQYF; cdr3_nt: TGTGCCAGCAGTTTAGCGGGAGTTCTATCCTACGAGCAGTACTTC
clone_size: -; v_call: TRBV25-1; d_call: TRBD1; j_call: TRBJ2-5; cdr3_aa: CASSDHYRGDQETQYF; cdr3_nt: TGTGCCAGCAGTGATCACTACAGGGGGGACCAAGAGACCCAGTACTTC
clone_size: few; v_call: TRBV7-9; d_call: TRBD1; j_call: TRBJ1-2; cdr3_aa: CASRSFKGAGGNYGYTF; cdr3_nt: TGTGCCAGCAGAAGCTTTAAGGGGGCAGGAGGAAACTATGGCTACACCTTC
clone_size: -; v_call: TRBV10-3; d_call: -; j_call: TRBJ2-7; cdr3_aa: CAISESTGAYEQYF; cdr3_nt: TGTGCCATCAGTGAGTCGACCGGAGCCTACGAGCAGTACTTC
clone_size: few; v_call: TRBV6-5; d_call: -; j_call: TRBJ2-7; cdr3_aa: CASSNPGLGSYEQYF; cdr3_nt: TGTGCCAGCAGTAATCCAGGGTTGGGGTCCTACGAGCAGTACTTC
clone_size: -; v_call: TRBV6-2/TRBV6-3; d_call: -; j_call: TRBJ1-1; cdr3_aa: CASSPGSLYTEAFF; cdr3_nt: TGTGCCAGCAGCCCGGGCAGTCTCTACACTGAAGCTTTCTTT
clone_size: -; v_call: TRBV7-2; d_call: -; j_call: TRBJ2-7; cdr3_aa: CASSLWTASRGEQYF; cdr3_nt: TGTGCCAGCAGCTTATGGACAGCCTCCAGGGGTGAGCAGTACTTC
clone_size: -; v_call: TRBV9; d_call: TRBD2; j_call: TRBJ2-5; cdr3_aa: CASSVVGRAETQYF; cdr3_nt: TGTGCCAGCAGCGTTGTCGGGAGGGCAGAGACCCAGTACTTC
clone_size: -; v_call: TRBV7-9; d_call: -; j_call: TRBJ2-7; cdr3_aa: CASSFTGIEQYF; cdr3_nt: TGTGCCAGCAGCTTTACCGGGATCGAGCAGTACTTC
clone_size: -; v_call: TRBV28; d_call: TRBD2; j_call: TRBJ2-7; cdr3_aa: CASQTSGTYEQYF; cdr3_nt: TGTGCCAGTCAGACTAGCGGGACCTACGAGCAGTACTTC
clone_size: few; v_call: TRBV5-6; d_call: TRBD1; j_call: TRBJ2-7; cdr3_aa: CATSRHRGARYEQYF; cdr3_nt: TGTGCCACTTCCCGACACAGGGGAGCTAGGTACGAGCAGTACTTC
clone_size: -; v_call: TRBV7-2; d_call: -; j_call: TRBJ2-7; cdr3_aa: CASSFGPGFLYEQYF; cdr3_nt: TGTGCCAGCAGCTTTGGGCCAGGTTTCCTCTACGAGCAGTACTTC